These 25 T cell receptor beta chains were sequenced from one sample in a study of diagnostic markers for celiac disease. TCRdb re-called the reads, yielding one record per CDR3 amino acid sequence without DNA. This table holds around 7,500 distinct CDR3 sequences. Sequencing used either unsorted cells or a sorted T cell fraction (not recorded which). The receptors were sampled from a human donor. This table probably holds off-target reads from a library built for another chain.

The gene calls are TRBV20-1 and TRBJ2-3. Germline assignment: CDR1 DFQATT and CDR2 SNEGSKA (reference sequence). CDR3 length: 16 amino acids. CDR3 sequence reads: CSARDPPSGSTDTQYF.

The gene calls are TRBV28 and TRBJ1-2; checking the TCRdb D call of TRBD1 is not possible without DNA. This CDR3 region has 14 residues. Germline CDR1 MDHEN, CDR2 SYDVKM. The CDR3 here is CASSLIGGVYGYTF.

The V gene is TRBV4-2, the J gene TRBJ1-6; TCRdb's D gene call, TRBD1, goes unchecked for lack of DNA. The CDR3 is 15 amino acids. Per the germline V gene, CDR1 is LGHNA and CDR2 is YNFKEQ. CDR3 loop: CASSSLGGTGSPLHF.

Considering frequency, this clonotype is medium-sized. The gene calls are TRBV12-3 or TRBV12-4 and TRBJ2-5; TCRdb's D gene call, TRBD1, goes unchecked for lack of DNA. The CDR3 consists of 15 residues. CDR3 sequence: CASSPPGAPQETQYF.

V is TRBV20-1 and J is TRBJ2-3; the D call of TRBD2 rests on TCRdb alone, since no DNA is present to check it. The germline V gene has CDR1 DFQATT and CDR2 SNEGSKA (reference sequence). The CDR3 is made up of 14 amino acids. The CDR3: CSAGSGGDTDTQYF.

This chain joins TRBV18 and TRBJ2-3. This CDR3 comprises 16 residues. Per the germline V gene, CDR1 is KGHSH and CDR2 is LQKENI. The CDR3 sequence is CASSPGERRGTDTQYF.

This clonotype counts as medium-sized by frequency. This chain connects TRBV20-1 to TRBJ2-3; the TCRdb call, TRBD2, lacks DNA for checking. CDR3 size: 20 residues. Germline CDR1 is DFQATT and CDR2 is SNEGSKA (reference sequence). The CDR3 sequence is CSAGGEGSTRTSGPKDTQYF.

The V call is TRBV12-3 or TRBV12-4, the J call TRBJ1-1. CDR3 length equals 13 residues. The CDR3 loop reads CASSFKSGTEAFF.

The V gene is TRBV4-1, the J gene TRBJ2-5; the TCRdb D gene call, TRBD2, has no DNA to confirm it. CDR1 is MGHRA and CDR2 is YSYEKL in the germline V gene. The length of the CDR3 is 17 residues. The CDR3 region is CASSQGRGRASKETQYF.

This chain links TRBV30 with TRBJ1-1. The CDR3 has 13 amino acids. Germline V gene sequence: CDR1 GTSNPN, CDR2 SVGIG (reference sequence). This CDR3 is CAWSVPYGSEAFF.

The chain links TRBV5-1 to TRBJ1-5; no DNA is available, so the TRBD1 call from TCRdb remains unchecked. The CDR3 consists of 15 residues. Germline lookup yields CDR1 SGHRS and CDR2 YFSETQ. The chain's CDR3 is CASSLAGQGNQPQHF.

The chain couples TRBV5-4 to TRBJ1-2; TCRdb's D call of TRBD1 is untestable without DNA. Germline CDR1 reads SGHNT; CDR2 reads YYREEE (reference sequence). The CDR3 spans 14 residues. The CDR3 spells CASSSQGAAYGYTF.

Its frequency marks this clonotype as medium-sized. The V call is TRBV11-2, the J call TRBJ2-3; TCRdb's D call of TRBD1 is untestable without DNA. This CDR3 spans 14 amino acids. Germline CDR1 is SGHAT and CDR2 is FQNNGV. The chain's CDR3 is CASSPRQVTDTQYF.

The gene calls are TRBV20-1 and TRBJ2-7; TCRdb designates TRBD2, a call that cannot be tested without DNA. The CDR3 extends over 14 amino acids. Germline CDR1 and CDR2: DFQATT and SNEGSKA (reference sequence). The CDR3 here is CSVEMASGSYEQYF.

The chain is built from TRBV6-5 and TRBJ2-1; absent DNA, TCRdb's TRBD2 call cannot be checked. This CDR3 has 16 residues. Germline loops: CDR1 MNHEY, CDR2 SVGAGI. This chain's CDR3 is CASSYTGLAGGNEQFF.

The rearrangement links TRBV27 to TRBJ2-7; TCRdb selects TRBD2, and the lack of DNA leaves this call unchecked. The CDR3 consists of 11 residues. The germline CDR1 and CDR2 sequences are MNHEY and SMNVEV (reference sequence). This CDR3 reads CASSWGTKRYF.

V gene TRBV29-1 combines with J gene TRBJ2-2; TCRdb's D call of TRBD2 is untestable without DNA. The germline gives CDR1 SQVTM, CDR2 ANQGSEA. The CDR3 length is 14 residues. CDR3 protein: CSVRGRMDTGELFF.

According to its frequency, this clonotype is medium-sized. The chain recombines TRBV7-6 with TRBJ2-7. Germline CDR1 reads SGHVS; CDR2 reads FNYEAQ. This CDR3 has 12 residues. This chain's CDR3 is CASSLMPFEQYF.

This clonotype is called medium-sized based on its frequency. The chain employs TRBV7-8 and TRBJ2-3; absent DNA, TCRdb's TRBD1 call cannot be checked. The germline V gene has CDR1 SGHVS and CDR2 FQNEAQ. This CDR3 contains 17 residues. CDR3 sequence reads: CASSERQGRISTDTQYF. The full variable domain, rest sourced from reference TRBV7-8 and TRBJ2-3, is GAGVSQSPRYKVAKRGQDVALRCDPISGHVSLFWYQQALGQGPEFLTYFQNEAQLDKSGLPSDRFFAERPEGSVSTLKIQRTQQEDSAVYLCASSERQGRISTDTQYFGPGTRLTVL.

The V call is TRBV19, the J call TRBJ1-1; TCRdb's D call of TRBD1 is untestable without DNA. The germline V gene encodes CDR1 LNHDA and CDR2 SQIVND (reference sequence). This CDR3 is 13 amino acids long. The CDR3 spells CASEGAVNTEAFF.

The rearrangement links TRBV27 to TRBJ1-6; TCRdb proposes TRBD1, but this gene call is untestable without DNA. The CDR3 extends over 18 amino acids. Germline V gives CDR1 MNHEY, CDR2 SMNVEV (reference sequence). CDR3 sequence: CASSFRQDRGSFSSPLHF.

This rearrangement joins TRBV11-2 to TRBJ2-3. This CDR3 has 14 amino acids. Germline-derived CDR1 and CDR2 are SGHAT and FQNNGV. CDR3 loop: CASSWGSSTDTQYF.

This chain links TRBV3-1 with TRBJ2-1; TCRdb returns TRBD2, unconfirmable since there is no DNA. This CDR3 has 20 amino acids. Germline lookup yields CDR1 LGHDT and CDR2 YNNKEL (reference sequence). The CDR3 sequence is CASSQEFGAVTLLSYNEQFF.

This chain connects TRBV11-1 to TRBJ2-2; TCRdb designates TRBD2, a call that cannot be tested without DNA. Germline V CDR1 and CDR2: SGHAT, FQDESV (reference sequence). The CDR3 totals 16 residues. CDR3 protein: CASSLGEGENTGELFF.

The V gene is TRBV19, the J gene TRBJ2-2; without DNA, the TCRdb call of TRBD2 cannot be checked. CDR3 size: 16 residues. The germline V gene encodes CDR1 LNHDA and CDR2 SQIVND (reference sequence). CDR3 protein: CASSIRPRTDTGELFF.